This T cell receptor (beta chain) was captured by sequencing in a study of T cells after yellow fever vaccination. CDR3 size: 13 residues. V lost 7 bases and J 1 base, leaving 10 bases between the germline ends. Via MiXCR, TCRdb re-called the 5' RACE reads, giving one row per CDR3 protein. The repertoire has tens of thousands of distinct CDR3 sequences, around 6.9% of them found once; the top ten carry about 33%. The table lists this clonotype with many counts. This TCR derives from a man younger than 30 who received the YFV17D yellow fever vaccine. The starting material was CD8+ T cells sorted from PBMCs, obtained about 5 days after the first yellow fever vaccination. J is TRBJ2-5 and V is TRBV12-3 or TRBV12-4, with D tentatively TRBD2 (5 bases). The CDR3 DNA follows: TGTGCCAGCACCTACGGACTCCAAGAGACCCAGTACTTC. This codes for CASTYGLQETQYF.